This T cell receptor beta chain was recovered during a study of shared clonotypes between healthy human individuals. Trimming removed 5 bases from V and 2 bases from J, with 10 bases in between. This CDR3 region has 14 residues. Germline V gives CDR1 KGHSH, CDR2 LQKENI. It was roughly 210 ng DNA, 33,000 or so T cell genomes, that sorted-subset replicate PCRs used. Generated by immunoSEQ multiplex PCR, the TCRdb table keeps only in-frame clones and is missing some. Of some 1,100,000 clones in the sample, 70% to 80% are singletons; the top ten hold 0.4% to 0.55%. This rearrangement joins TRBV18 to TRBJ1-3, with unresolved D. The sequenced sample was memory CD4+ T cells from PBMCs. Subset in this sample: CD45RA-negative fraction. The TCR comes from a man between 18 and 35 years old in good health. Some clones in this sample may be carry-over from other donors' samples. Here the CDR3 reads CASSSPATGNTIYF. CDR3 sequence (DNA): TGTGCCAGCTCAAGTCCAGCCACTGGAAACACCATATATTTT.